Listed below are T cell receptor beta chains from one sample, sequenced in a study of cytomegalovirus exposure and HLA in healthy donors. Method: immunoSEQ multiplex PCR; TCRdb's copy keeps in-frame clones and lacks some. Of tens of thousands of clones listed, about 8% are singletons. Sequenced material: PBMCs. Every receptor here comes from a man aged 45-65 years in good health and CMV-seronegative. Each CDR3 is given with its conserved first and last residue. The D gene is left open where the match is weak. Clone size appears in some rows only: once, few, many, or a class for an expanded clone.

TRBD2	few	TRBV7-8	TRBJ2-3	TGTGCCAGCTCGCCAGCCGGGACTAGAGACACAGATACGCAGTATTTT	CASSPAGTRDTDTQYF
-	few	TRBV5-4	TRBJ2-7	TGTGCCAGCAGCCCGGGACACCAATTTTACGAGCAGTACTTC	CASSPGHQFYEQYF
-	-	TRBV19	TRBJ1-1	TGTGCCACCCGACGAGGGTTAACATTCATGAACACTGAAGCTTTCTTT	CATRRGLTFMNTEAFF
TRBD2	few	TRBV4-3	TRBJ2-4	TGCGCCAGCACCCCATACTACGTGACTAGCGGAGCCAAAAACATTCAGTACTTC	CASTPYYVTSGAKNIQYF
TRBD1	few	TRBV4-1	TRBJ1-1	TGCGCCAGCAGCCAATCCGCCCCGGACAGGCTCATGAACACTGAAGCTTTCTTT	CASSQSAPDRLMNTEAFF
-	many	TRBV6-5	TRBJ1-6	TGTGCCAGCAGTTACGAGGGCAGGGGCCGTTCACCCCTCCACTTT	CASSYEGRGRSPLHF
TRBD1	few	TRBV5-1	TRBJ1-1	TGCGCCAGCAGTTCAGGGGGCCCTGAAGCTTTCTTT	CASSSGGPEAFF
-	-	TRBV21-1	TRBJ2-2	TGTGCCCGCGGGACTCAAAACACCGGGGAGCTGTTTTTT	CARGTQNTGELFF
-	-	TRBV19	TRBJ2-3	TGTGCCAGTAGGGGCTCTGGCACAGATACGCAGTATTTT	CASRGSGTDTQYF
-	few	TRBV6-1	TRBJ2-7	TGTGCCAGCAGTGAAGGACAGGTCTACGAGCAGTACTTC	CASSEGQVYEQYF
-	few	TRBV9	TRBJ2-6	TGTGCCAGCAGCGTAGCAGGGGCGCTTCCCCAGTCCGTCCTGACTTTC	CASSVAGALPQSVLTF
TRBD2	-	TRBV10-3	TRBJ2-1	TGTGCCATCAGTGGGCTACCGGGACTAGCGGGAGCTAGCTCCTACAATGAGCAGTTCTTC	CAISGLPGLAGASSYNEQFF
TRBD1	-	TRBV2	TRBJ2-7	TGTGCCAGCAGCGAGCGCCCGGGACAGCTGGACGAGCAGTACTTC	CASSERPGQLDEQYF
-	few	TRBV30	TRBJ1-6	TGTGCCTGGAGTGTACCCGCGGACAAGTCCTATAATTCACCCCTCCACTTT	CAWSVPADKSYNSPLHF
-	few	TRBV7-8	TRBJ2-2	TGTGCCAGCAATAGGGGAGGCGGGGAGCTGTTTTTT	CASNRGGGELFF
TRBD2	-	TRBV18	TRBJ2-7	TGTGCCAGCTCACGAACTAGCGGGGGGTACGAGCAGTACTTC	CASSRTSGGYEQYF
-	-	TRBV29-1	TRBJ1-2	TGCAGCGTTGTAGCGGACGACTATGGCTACACCTTC	CSVVADDYGYTF
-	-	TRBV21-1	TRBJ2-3	TGTGCCAGCAGCAAAGGACTAGCGGGAGTAGGAGATACGCAGTATTTT	CASSKGLAGVGDTQYF
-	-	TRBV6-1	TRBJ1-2	TGTGCCAGCGGACCCGAAAGGGGATGGGGCTACACCTTC	CASGPERGWGYTF
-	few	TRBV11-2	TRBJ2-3	TGTGCCAGCAGCTTAGAGGGGGGGGCATATACGCAGTATTTT	CASSLEGGAYTQYF
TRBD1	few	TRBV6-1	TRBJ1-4	TGTGCCAGCAGTGAACGGACGACAGGGGGGGATGAAAAACTGTTTTTT	CASSERTTGGDEKLFF
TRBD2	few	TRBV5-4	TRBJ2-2	TGTGCCAGCAGCCGAGGGGTAGCGGGGGGCTCGAACACCGGGGAGCTGTTTTTT	CASSRGVAGGSNTGELFF
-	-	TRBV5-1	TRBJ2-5	TGCGCCAGCAGCTTGAATGAGAGGACCCAGTACTTC	CASSLNERTQYF
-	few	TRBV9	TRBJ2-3	TGTGCCAGCAGCGTAGGGCTTGGGACTAGCACAGATACGCAGTATTTT	CASSVGLGTSTDTQYF
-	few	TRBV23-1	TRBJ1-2	TGCGCCAGCAGTCAATTCTGGGGGGATGGCTACACCTTC	CASSQFWGDGYTF
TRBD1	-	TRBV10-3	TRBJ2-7	TGTGCCATCAGTGCCCCGGACAGGGGTGAGCAGTACTTC	CAISAPDRGEQYF
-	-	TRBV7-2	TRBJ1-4	TGTGCCAGCAGCTCCAAAAGGACAGCTTATAATGAAAAACTGTTTTTT	CASSSKRTAYNEKLFF
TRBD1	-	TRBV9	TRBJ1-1	TGTGCCAGCAGCCCATCGACAGGGGGGAACACTGAAGCTTTCTTT	CASSPSTGGNTEAFF
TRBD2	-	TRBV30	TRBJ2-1	TGTGCCTGGAGTAAAGGACTAGCGGCCTCCTACAATGAGCAGTTCTTC	CAWSKGLAASYNEQFF
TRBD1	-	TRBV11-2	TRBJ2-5	TGTGCCAGCAGCTTCGGGACAGGACAAGAGACCCAGTACTTC	CASSFGTGQETQYF
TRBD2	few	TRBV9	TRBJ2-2	TGTGCCAGCAGCGTAGAACTAGCGGGAGACACCGGGGAGCTGTTTTTT	CASSVELAGDTGELFF
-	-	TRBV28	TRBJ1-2	TGTGCCAGCAGTACGGGGGGTGGCTATGGCTACACCTTC	CASSTGGGYGYTF
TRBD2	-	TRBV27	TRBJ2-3	TGTGCCAGCAGTTTCAAGAGGGTCGGGGGGGATACGCAGTATTTT	CASSFKRVGGDTQYF
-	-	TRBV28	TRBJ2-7	TGTGCCAGCAGGGGACGGACTACCCTCTACGAGCAGTACTTC	CASRGRTTLYEQYF
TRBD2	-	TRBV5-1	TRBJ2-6	TGCGCCAGCAGCCCACTAGCGGGAGGGTCTGGGGCCAACGTCCTGACTTTC	CASSPLAGGSGANVLTF
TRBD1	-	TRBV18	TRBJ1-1	TGTGCCAGCTCAGCCCGGGACAGGGGCACTGAAGCTTTCTTT	CASSARDRGTEAFF
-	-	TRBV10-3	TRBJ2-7	TGTGCCATAGCGCGGCAGGGGGGTGGGGAGCAGTACTTC	CAIARQGGGEQYF
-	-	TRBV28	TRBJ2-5	TGTGCCAGCAGGGAATCTTGGGGCAGTTCACAAGAGACCCAGTACTTC	CASRESWGSSQETQYF
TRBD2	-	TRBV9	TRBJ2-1	TGTGCCAGCAGCGCGCTCTCCGGGACTACCGACGAGCAGTTCTTC	CASSALSGTTDEQFF
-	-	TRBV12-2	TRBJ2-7	TGTGCAAGTCGCTCCGAGACCCGACACTCAGGGCCGGGGGACGAGCAGTACTTC	CASRSETRHSGPGDEQYF
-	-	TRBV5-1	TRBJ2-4	TGCGCCAGCAGCTTGTCGATGACAGGAGCCAAAAACATTCAGTACTTC	CASSLSMTGAKNIQYF
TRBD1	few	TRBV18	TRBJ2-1	TGTGCCAGCTCTCGAGGACAGGGCTCCTACAATGAGCAGTTCTTC	CASSRGQGSYNEQFF
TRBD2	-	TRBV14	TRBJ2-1	TGTGCCAGCAGCTTTAGATCGCCTAGCGGTTACAATGAGCAGTTCTTC	CASSFRSPSGYNEQFF
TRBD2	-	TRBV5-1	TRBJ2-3	TGCGCCAGCAGCTTCCCGCGGGGCGGGAGGACAGATACGCAGTATTTT	CASSFPRGGRTDTQYF
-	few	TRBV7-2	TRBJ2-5	TGTGCCAGCAGCTTAAACGAGGGCGGCCAAGAGACCCAGTACTTC	CASSLNEGGQETQYF
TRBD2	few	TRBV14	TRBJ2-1	TGTGCCAGCAGCCTACGCATAGGGGGGGGACTAGCGGGACGCAATGAGCAGTTCTTC	CASSLRIGGGLAGRNEQFF
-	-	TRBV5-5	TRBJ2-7	TGTGCCAGCAGCTTGAGCTCGAGGGTCAACGAGCAGTACTTC	CASSLSSRVNEQYF
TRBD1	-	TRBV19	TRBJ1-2	TGTGCCAGTACAACGGACAGGGTAGGGTTCCTTAGTGGCTACACCTTC	CASTTDRVGFLSGYTF
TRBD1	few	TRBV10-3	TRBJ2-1	TGTGCCATCGCTCCTCACAGGGGTCACAATGAGCAGTTCTTC	CAIAPHRGHNEQFF
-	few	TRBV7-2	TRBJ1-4	TGTGCCAGCAGCCCACAGGGTAAGGTGGGTGAAAAACTGTTTTTT	CASSPQGKVGEKLFF
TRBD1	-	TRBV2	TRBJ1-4	TGTGCCACAGGGGTTGACAGGGGGGAAAAACTGTTTTTT	CATGVDRGEKLFF
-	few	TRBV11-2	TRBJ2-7	TGTGCCAGCAGCAATGTCCGGGAGAGACCCTACGAGCAGTACTTC	CASSNVRERPYEQYF
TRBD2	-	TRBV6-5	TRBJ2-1	TGTGCCAGCAACCGTCTAGCGGGGGGTGATTATGAGCAGTTCTTC	CASNRLAGGDYEQFF
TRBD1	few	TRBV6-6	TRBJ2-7	TGTGCCAGCCTTAAAACACGGACAGGACCGCCCTACGAGCAGTACTTC	CASLKTRTGPPYEQYF